This TCR beta chain comes out of a study of human T cells and chemical hapten exposure. Overall study context: Skin of the upper inner arm, roughly 2 cm by roughly 2 cm, received 2% DPC for sensitization. Notes on the study in general: Patch test score rose with PT1 expanded TCR count, significant at thresholds 8, 16 and 32, not 4.

Note on this clonotype: No antigen is known for it.

Time point described: patch test 2, 6 weeks after DPC sensitization. Treatment specified: therapeutic diphenylcyclopropenone sensitization with weekly scalp DPC. From the RACE reads, TCRdb called clonotypes with MiXCR, one entry per CDR3 protein. Of 85,000 to 100,000 distinct CDR3 sequences in the sample, approximately 10% were seen once. The J segment lost 7 bases and the V segment lost 6 bases, leaving 8 bases of the junction unmatched. CDR1 LNHDA and CDR2 SQIVND come from the germline V gene (reference sequence). The CDR3 covers 15 residues. The chain joins TRBV19 to TRBJ2-3; 12 nucleotides match TRBD2. The clonotype comes from a man aged 35-49 years with alopecia areata. Some clones in this sample may be carry-over from other donors' samples. The sample was whole blood, taken in connection with sensitization to the hapten diphenylcyclopropenone (DPC). CDR3 region: CASRSTSGSVNTQYF. The CDR3 DNA is TGTGCCAGTAGATCGACTAGCGGGAGTGTGAATACGCAGTATTTT.